Sequencing of this TCR beta chain was carried out in a study of T cell responses to AZD1222 COVID-19 vaccine. Whole-study context: Doses given second, at about 4 or about 12 weeks, were pooled.

TCRdb's copy holds only in-frame clones and misses some; the assay was immunoSEQ multiplex PCR. In the table there are more than 110,000 clones, 93% of which are singletons. As to this clone: The antigen is not known.

Study findings and constraints: Spike-specific TCR breadth and depth both grew after two AZD1222 doses. The study sampled repertoires only after the peak T cell response. Donors skewed white British and female; clonal diversity was possibly underestimated.

The material sequenced was peripheral blood, taken on day 0 of AZD1222 vaccination. This clonotype was obtained from an adult in good health.

CDR3 in amino acids: CASSLEVSDTQYF. DNA of the CDR3: TGCGCCAGCAGCTTAGAAGTCTCAGATACGCAGTATTTT. The chain uses TRBV5-1 and TRBJ2-3, with unresolved D. CDR1 is SGHRS, CDR2 YFSETQ, per germline. The ends were cut back, 2 bases at V and 4 bases at J, with 8 bases in the middle. CDR3 size: 13 residues.